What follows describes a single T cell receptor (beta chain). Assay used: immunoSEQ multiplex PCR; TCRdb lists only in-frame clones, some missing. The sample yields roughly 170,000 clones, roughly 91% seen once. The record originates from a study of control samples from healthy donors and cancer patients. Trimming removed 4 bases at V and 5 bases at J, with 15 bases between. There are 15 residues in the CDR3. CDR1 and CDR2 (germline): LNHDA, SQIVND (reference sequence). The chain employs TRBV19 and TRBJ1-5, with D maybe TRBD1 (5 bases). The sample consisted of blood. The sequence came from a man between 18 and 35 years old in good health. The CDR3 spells CASSTTGTTDQPQHF. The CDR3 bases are TGTGCCAGTAGTACGACCGGGACTACGGATCAGCCCCAGCATTTT.